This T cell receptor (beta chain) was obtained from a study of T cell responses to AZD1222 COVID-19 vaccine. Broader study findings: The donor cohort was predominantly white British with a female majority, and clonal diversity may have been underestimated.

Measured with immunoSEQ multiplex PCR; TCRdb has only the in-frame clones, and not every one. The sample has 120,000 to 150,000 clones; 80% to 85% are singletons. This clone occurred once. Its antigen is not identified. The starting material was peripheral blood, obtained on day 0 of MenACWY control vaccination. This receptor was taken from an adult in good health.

This chain's CDR3 is CASSYSKTDTQYF. DNA for the CDR3: TGTGCCAGCAGTTATTCTAAAACAGATACGCAGTATTTT. The V call is TRBV6-5, the J call TRBJ2-3; D is ambiguous. The CDR3 runs to 13 residues. Per the germline V gene, CDR1 is MNHEY and CDR2 is SVGAGI. The V gene lost 3 bases and the J gene lost 3 bases, with 7 bases spanning the gap.